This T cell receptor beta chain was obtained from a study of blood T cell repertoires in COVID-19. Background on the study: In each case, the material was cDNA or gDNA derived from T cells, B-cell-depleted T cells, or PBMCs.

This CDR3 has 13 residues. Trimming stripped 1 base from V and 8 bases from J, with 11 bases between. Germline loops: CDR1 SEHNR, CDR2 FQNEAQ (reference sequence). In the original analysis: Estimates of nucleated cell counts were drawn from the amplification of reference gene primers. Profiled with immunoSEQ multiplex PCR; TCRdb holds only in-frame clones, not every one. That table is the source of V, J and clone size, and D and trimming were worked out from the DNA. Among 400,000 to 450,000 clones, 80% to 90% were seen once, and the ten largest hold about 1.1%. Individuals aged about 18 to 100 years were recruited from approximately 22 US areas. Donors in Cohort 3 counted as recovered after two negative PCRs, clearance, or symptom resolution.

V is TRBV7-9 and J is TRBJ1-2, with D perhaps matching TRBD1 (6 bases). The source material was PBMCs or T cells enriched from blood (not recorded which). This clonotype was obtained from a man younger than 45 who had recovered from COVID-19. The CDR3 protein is CASSLGTQGGYTF. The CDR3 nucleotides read TGTGCCAGCAGCTTAGGGACCCAGGGGGGCTACACCTTC.